This paragraph covers one T cell receptor beta chain sequence. Produced via immunoSEQ multiplex PCR; TCRdb's table is partial and in-frame only. The sample has 150,000 to 200,000 clones, around four fifths seen once. These data are taken from a study of blood T cell repertoires in COVID-19. The wider study: The samples span acute and convalescent COVID-19 from the United States, Italy and Spain. In each case, the material was cDNA or gDNA derived from T cells, B-cell-depleted T cells, or PBMCs.

The CDR3 contains 14 residues. In germline, CDR1 is SQVTM, CDR2 ANQGSEA. Germline trimming cut 6 bases from V and 2 bases from J; bases unmatched to any gene: 10. This TCR was sampled from a man aged 60-69 years with COVID-19, enrolled during active disease. Sequencing was performed on peripheral blood. The V gene is TRBV29-1, the J gene TRBJ2-7; TRBD1 matches at 7 bases. CDR3 amino acids: CSVAGTVSTYEQYF. Written as DNA, the CDR3 is TGCAGCGTCGCAGGGACAGTCTCTACCTACGAGCAGTACTTC.